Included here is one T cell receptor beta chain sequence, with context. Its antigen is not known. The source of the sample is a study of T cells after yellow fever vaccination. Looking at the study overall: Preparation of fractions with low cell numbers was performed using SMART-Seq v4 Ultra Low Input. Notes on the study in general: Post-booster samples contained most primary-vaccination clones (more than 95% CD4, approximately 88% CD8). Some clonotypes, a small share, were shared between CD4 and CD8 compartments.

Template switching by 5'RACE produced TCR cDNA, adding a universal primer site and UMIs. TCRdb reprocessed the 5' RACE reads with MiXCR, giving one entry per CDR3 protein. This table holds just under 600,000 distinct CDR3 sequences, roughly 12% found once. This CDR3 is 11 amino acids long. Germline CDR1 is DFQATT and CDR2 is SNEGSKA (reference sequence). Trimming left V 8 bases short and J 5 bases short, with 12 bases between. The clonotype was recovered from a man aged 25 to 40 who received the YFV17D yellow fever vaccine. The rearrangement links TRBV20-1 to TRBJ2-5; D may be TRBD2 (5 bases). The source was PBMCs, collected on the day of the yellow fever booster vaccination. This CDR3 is CSFAPGETQYF. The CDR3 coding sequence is TGCAGTTTCGCCCCGGGGGAGACCCAGTACTTC.